This T cell receptor beta chain came from a study of OX40 agonist ivuxolimab in advanced cancers. In the study overall: Prior checkpoint blockade (anti-PD-1, anti-PD-L1 or anti-CTLA-4) was permitted; under 50% had it. The study reported partial responses in three patients: one hepatocellular carcinoma, two cutaneous melanoma. Whole-study results and caveats: The antigens recognized by the expanded peripheral T cells, that is their antigen specificity, were not determined.

The V gene's germline CDR1 is SGHTA and CDR2 FQGTGA. V lost 4 bases to trimming and J lost 8 bases; unmatched junction nucleotides: 3. The CDR3 has 12 amino acids. Turning to this clone: Its specificity is not known.

The assay was immunoSEQ multiplex PCR, and TCRdb's table has in-frame clones only and misses some. The sample lists fewer than 100,000 clones, roughly 92% occurring once. Blood samples were obtained at baseline, cycle 4 day 1, and cycle 7 day 1. The TCR sequence derives from an adult with an advanced solid tumor such as melanoma, head and neck, liver or kidney cancer. Sequenced here: CD4+ or CD8+ T cells sorted from blood, sampled in a trial of the OX40 agonist ivuxolimab. The chain has TRBV7-3 and TRBJ1-2, with 8 bases identical to TRBD1. CDR3 sequence (DNA): TGTGCCAGCAGCTCTGACAGGGGAGGCTACACCTTC. The encoded protein is CASSSDRGGYTF.